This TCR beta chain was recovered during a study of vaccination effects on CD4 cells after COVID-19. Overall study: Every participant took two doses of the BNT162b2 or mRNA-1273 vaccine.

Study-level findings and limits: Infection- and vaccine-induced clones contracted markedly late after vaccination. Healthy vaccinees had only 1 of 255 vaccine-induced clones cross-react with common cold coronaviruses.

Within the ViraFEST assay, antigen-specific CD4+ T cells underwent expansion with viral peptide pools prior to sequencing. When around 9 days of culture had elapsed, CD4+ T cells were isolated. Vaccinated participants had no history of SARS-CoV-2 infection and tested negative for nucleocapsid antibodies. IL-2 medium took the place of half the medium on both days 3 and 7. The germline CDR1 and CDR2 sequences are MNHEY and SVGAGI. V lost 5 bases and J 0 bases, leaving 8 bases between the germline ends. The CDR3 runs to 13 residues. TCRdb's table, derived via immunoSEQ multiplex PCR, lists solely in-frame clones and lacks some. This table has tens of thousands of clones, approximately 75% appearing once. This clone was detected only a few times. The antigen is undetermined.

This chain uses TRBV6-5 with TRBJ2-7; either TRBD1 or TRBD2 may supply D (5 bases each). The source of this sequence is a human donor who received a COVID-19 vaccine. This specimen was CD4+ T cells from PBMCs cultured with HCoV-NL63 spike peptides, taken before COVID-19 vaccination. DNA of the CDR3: TGTGCCAGCAGTAGAGGGGTCTCCTACGAGCAGTACGTC. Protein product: CASSRGVSYEQYV.